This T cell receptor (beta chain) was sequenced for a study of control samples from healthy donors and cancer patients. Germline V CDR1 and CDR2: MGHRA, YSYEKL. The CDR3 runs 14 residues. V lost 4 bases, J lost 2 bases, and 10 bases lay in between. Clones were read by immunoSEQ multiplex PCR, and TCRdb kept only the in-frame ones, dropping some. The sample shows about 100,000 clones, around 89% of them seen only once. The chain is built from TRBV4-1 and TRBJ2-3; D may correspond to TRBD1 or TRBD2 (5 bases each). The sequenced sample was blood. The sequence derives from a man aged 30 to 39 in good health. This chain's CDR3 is CASSRPGTTDTQYF. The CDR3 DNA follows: TGCGCCAGCAGCCGCCCGGGGACCACAGATACGCAGTATTTT.